This T cell receptor beta chain was sequenced in a study of regulatory T cells in long-lasting Graves disease. Investigators prepared the TCR beta libraries by applying iRepertoire HTBI primers and Arm-PCR of CDR3 regions. Each CDR3 protein is one row after TCRdb ran MiXCR on the multiplex PCR reads. Here the sample spans some 220,000 distinct CDR3 sequences, roughly 18% being singletons. Described time point: newly diagnosed GD, antithyroid drugs for less than 3 months. The TCR library was made from RNA that had been extracted from PBMCs in TRIzol. These data also featured in a second study, about T cells in Graves' hyperthyroidism and ophthalmopathy. That study adds: Using the HTBI primer set, a first-round RT-PCR was run on the TCR CDR3. Ophthalmopathy stood apart from stable hyperthyroidism in a 13 V-J model.

Material: peripheral blood mononuclear cells (PBMCs), obtained at new diagnosis, from a patient treated with antithyroid drugs. The clonotype originates from a woman aged 25-40 years with Graves disease.

This CDR3 reads CSATRDEAFF. CDR3 bases: TGCAGTGCTACCCGAGACGAAGCTTTCTTT. V is TRBV20-1 and J is TRBJ1-1, with D unclear. The V end was cut by 4 bases, the J end by 8 bases, with 8 bases between. This CDR3 is built from 10 residues. Germline CDR1 DFQATT, CDR2 SNEGSKA (reference sequence).